These 2 T cell receptor beta chains share one sample of origin, sequenced in a study of T cell changes during pregnancy in multiple sclerosis. Here immunoSEQ multiplex PCR was the method, and the copy in TCRdb shows in-frame clones only, minus some. The sample yields almost 65,000 clones, around 92% seen once. The sample in question was peripheral blood, obtained in the first trimester of pregnancy. These receptors came from a female donor with multiple sclerosis, enrolled in a pregnancy study.

The gene calls are TRBV5-1 and TRBJ2-3, with D possibly being TRBD1 (6 bases). This CDR3 is 15 amino acids long. The germline gives CDR1 SGHRS, CDR2 YFSETQ. The V and J ends lost 0 bases and 0 bases respectively, with 8 bases between them. CDR3 DNA: TGCGCCAGCAGCTTGGGTCAGGGGAGCACAGATACGCAGTATTTT. Translation: CASSLGQGSTDTQYF.

The chain joins TRBV7-9 to TRBJ1-1; 7 positions agree with TRBD1. V lost 4 bases and J lost 7; bases outside the gene matches: 15. CDR3 length equals 16 residues. CDR1 is SEHNR, CDR2 FQNEAQ, per germline (reference sequence). The CDR3 coding sequence is TGTGCCAGCAGCTCCTCCCCGGGGGGGACAGACTATGAAGCTTTCTTT. Translation: CASSSSPGGTDYEAFF. Looking up the rest from reference TRBV7-9 and TRBJ1-1 gives the full variable domain: DTGVSQNPRHKITKRGQNVTFRCDPISEHNRLYWYRQTLGQGPEFLTYFQNEAQLEKSRLLSDRFSAERPKGSFSTLEIQRTEQGDSAMYLCASSSSPGGTDYEAFFGQGTRLTVV.